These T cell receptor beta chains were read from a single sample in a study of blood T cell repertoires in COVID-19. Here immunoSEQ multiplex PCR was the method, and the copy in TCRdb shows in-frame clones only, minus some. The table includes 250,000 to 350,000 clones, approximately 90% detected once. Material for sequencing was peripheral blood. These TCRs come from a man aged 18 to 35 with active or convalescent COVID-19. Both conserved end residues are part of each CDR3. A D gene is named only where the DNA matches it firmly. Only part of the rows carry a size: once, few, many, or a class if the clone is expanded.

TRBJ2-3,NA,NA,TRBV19,TGTGCCAGTAGTATTCCGGGAAGGGCCACAGATACGCAGTATTTT,CASSIPGRATDTQYF
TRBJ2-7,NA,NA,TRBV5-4,TGTGCCAGCAGCTTGGTTCAGGGCTACGAGCAGTACTTC,CASSLVQGYEQYF
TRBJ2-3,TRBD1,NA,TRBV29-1,TGCAGCGACCCTCCCTTGACAGGGTTCACAGATACGCAGTATTTT,CSDPPLTGFTDTQYF
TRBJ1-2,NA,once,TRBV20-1,TGCAGTGCAAGCTCAGGGTATGGCTACACCTTC,CSASSGYGYTF
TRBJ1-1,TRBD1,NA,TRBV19,TGTGCCAGTAGCGCAGGGGGGAACACTGAAGCTTTCTTT,CASSAGGNTEAFF
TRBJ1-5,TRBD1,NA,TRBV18,TGTGCCAGCTCACAGGGGGCCGGCAATCAGCCCCAGCATTTT,CASSQGAGNQPQHF
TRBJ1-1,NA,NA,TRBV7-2,TGTGCCAGCAGCTTAGCTGGGGGCTTGGGGACTGAAGCTTTCTTT,CASSLAGGLGTEAFF
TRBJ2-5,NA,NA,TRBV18,TGTGCCAGCTCTGGGGGCCAGAACAGGTACCAAGAGACCCAGTACTTC,CASSGGQNRYQETQYF
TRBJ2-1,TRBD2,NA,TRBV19,TGTGCCAGTATCCCTAGCGGGGGAACCTACAATGAGCAGTTCTTC,CASIPSGGTYNEQFF
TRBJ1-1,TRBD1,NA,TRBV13,TGTGCCAGCAGCCGGGACAGGGACAGAACTGAAGCTTTCTTT,CASSRDRDRTEAFF
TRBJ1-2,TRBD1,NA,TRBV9,TGTGCCAGCAGCCACTCCGGGACAGGGAGCTACACCTTC,CASSHSGTGSYTF
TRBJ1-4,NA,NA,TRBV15,TGTGCCACCAGCAGAGGCCTAGACAGCGAAAAACTGTTTTTT,CATSRGLDSEKLFF
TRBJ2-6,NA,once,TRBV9,TGTGCCAGCAGCCCATCCCAGACAGTCTCTGGGGCCAACGTCCTGACTTTC,CASSPSQTVSGANVLTF
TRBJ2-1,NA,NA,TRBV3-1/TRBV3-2,TGTGCCAGCAGCCTCGGCTACAATGAGCAGTTCTTC,CASSLGYNEQFF
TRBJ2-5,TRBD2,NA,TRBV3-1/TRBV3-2,TGTGCCAGCAGCCAAGTCTCCCCTAGCGGGGGGGAGACCCAGTACTTC,CASSQVSPSGGETQYF
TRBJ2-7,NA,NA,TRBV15,TGTGCCACCAGCAGAGACAGTTCGAGACTAACAAGCTCCTACGAGCAGTACTTC,CATSRDSSRLTSSYEQYF
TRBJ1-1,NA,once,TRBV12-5,TGTGCTAGTGGACGACAGGAAGCTTTCTTT,CASGRQEAFF
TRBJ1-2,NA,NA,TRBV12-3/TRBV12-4,TGTGCCAGCAGTTTCCCCCGCCGGGGCTACACCTTC,CASSFPRRGYTF
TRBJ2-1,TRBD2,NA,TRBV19,TGTGCCAGTAGTATAAGGGTGGCTAGCGGGAGGGATGAGCAGTTCTTC,CASSIRVASGRDEQFF
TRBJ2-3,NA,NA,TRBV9,TGTGCCAGCAGCGTAGCTGCGCGGGGTAGCACAGATACGCAGTATTTT,CASSVAARGSTDTQYF
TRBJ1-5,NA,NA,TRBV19,TGTGCCAGTAGTATTCAACGGGGGGCACAGCCCCAGCATTTT,CASSIQRGAQPQHF
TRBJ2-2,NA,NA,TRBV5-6,TGTGCCAGCAGCCCGCGAGGACACAACACCGGGGAGCTGTTTTTT,CASSPRGHNTGELFF
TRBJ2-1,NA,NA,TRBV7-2,TGTGCCAGCAGCCCCAGTCTCCGATACAATGAGCAGTTCTTC,CASSPSLRYNEQFF
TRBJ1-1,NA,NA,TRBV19,TGTGCCAGTACCCTCGGCCCCAGGGAAGCTTTCTTT,CASTLGPREAFF
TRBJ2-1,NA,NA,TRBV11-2,TGTGCCAGCAGCGGGCTACAGGGCAATGAGCAGTTCTTC,CASSGLQGNEQFF
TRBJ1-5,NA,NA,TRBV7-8,TGTGCCAGCAGCCACGACAGGTTCAATCAGCCCCAGCATTTT,CASSHDRFNQPQHF
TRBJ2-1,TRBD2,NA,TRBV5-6,TGTGCCAGCAGCATAACTAGCGGGGTATACAATGAGCAGTTCTTC,CASSITSGVYNEQFF
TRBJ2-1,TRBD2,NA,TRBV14,TGTGCCAGCAGCCACCCTAGGGTGGCGGGGGGGAACTACAATGAGCAGTTCTTC,CASSHPRVAGGNYNEQFF
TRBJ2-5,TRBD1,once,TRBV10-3,TGTGCCATCAGTGAGTCAGGGCAGGCAGGGGGAGAGACCCAGTACTTC,CAISESGQAGGETQYF
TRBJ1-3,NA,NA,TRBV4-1,TGCGCCAGCAGCCAACCAGGGCTCCCCTCTGGAAACACCATATATTTT,CASSQPGLPSGNTIYF
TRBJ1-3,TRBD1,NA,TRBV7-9,TGTGCCAGCACCCGGGGACAGGGGACTACCTCTGGAAACACCATATATTTT,CASTRGQGTTSGNTIYF
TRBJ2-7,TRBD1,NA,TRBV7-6,TGTGCCAGCAGCTCGGGACAGGGGGCTTTCGAGCAGTACTTC,CASSSGQGAFEQYF
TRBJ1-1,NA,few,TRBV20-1,TGCAGTGCTAGAGAGAGCACTGAAGCTTTCTTT,CSARESTEAFF
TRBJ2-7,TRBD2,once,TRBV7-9,TGTGCCAGCAGCCGACGGACTAGCTCCTACGAGCAGTACTTC,CASSRRTSSYEQYF
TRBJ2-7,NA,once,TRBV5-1,TGCGCCAGCAGCTTGTTCCAGGGCACCTACGAGCAGTACTTC,CASSLFQGTYEQYF
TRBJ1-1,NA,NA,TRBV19,TGTGCCAGTAGTATTACTCGCCTGAGGGAGACTGAAGCTTTCTTT,CASSITRLRETEAFF
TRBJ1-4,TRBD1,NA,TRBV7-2,TGTGCCAGCAGCCCCTGGGGGACAGTCAATGAAAAACTGTTTTTT,CASSPWGTVNEKLFF
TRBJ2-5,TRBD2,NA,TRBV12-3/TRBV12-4,TGTGCCAGCAGCCCGGGGGGGGAGGAGACCCAGTACTTC,CASSPGGEETQYF
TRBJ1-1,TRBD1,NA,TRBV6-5,TGTGCCAGCAGGTTGAACAGGGGTAGGGACACTGAAGCTTTCTTT,CASRLNRGRDTEAFF
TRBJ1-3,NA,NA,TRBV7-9,TGTGCCAGCAGCTTAACAGACTCTGGAAACACCATATATTTT,CASSLTDSGNTIYF